The 3 T cell receptor beta chains in this list originate from one sample, sequenced in a study of blood T cells in healthy people across ages. Together with a sample-barcoded 5' primer, a J-beta primer mix was included in a second PCR lasting about 6 to 11 cycles. TCRdb re-called the 5' RACE reads through MiXCR, storing one row per CDR3 protein. The sample includes approximately 810,000 distinct CDR3 sequences, under 30% seen only once; the top ten take 17%. The sample taken for sequencing was blood. These receptor sequences come from a woman older than 75 in good health.

This clonotype has at least ten counts. The CDR3 nucleotides read TGTGCCAGCAGCGTGGCGGACCTCTCCTACAATGAGCAGTTCTTC. Translating it yields CASSVADLSYNEQFF. The chain links TRBV9 to TRBJ2-1; no definite D call. V lost 2 bases, J lost 0 bases, and 9 bases lay in between. Per germline, CDR1 SGDLS and CDR2 YYNGEE. This CDR3 contains 15 residues.

The J gene is TRBJ2-3, the V gene TRBV12-3 or TRBV12-4, with 8 bases identical to TRBD2. CDR3 length: 19 amino acids. V lost 3 bases and J lost 2; bases outside the gene matches: 16. Here the CDR3 reads CASSFWAGGGAGLTDTQYF. The CDR3 DNA reads as TGTGCCAGCAGTTTTTGGGCCGGGGGGGGCGCGGGACTCACAGATACGCAGTATTTT.

This clonotype was counted ten times or more. The chain joins TRBV12-3 or TRBV12-4 to TRBJ2-5; TRBD1 matches 10 bases. V shed 3 bases and J 4 bases; nucleotides not matched to a gene: 8. This CDR3 has 16 amino acids. The CDR3 reads CASSFSATGGRETQYF. The CDR3 DNA reads as TGTGCCAGCAGTTTCTCCGCGACAGGGGGCAGAGAGACCCAGTACTTC.